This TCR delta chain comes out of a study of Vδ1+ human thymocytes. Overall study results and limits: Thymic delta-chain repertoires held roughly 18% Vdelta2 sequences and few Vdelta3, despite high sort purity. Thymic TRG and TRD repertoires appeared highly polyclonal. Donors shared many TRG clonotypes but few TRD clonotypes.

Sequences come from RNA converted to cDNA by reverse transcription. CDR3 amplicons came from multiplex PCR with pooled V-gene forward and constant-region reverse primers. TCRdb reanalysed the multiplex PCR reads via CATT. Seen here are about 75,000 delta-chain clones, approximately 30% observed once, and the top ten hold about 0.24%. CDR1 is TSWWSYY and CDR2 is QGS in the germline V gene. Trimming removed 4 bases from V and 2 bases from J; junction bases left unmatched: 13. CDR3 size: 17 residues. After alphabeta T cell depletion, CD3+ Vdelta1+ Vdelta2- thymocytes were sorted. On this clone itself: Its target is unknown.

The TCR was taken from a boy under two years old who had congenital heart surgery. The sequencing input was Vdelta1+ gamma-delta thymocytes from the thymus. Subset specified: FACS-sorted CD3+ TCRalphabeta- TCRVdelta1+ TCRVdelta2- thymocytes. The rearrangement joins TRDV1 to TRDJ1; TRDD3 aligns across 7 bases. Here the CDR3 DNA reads TGTGCTCTTGGGGCCTACTGGGGAGATATTGGGACCGATAAACTCATCTTT. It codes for CALGAYWGDIGTDKLIF.